This T cell receptor beta chain was captured by sequencing in a study of cytomegalovirus exposure and HLA in healthy donors. General study results and limits: Earlier analysis looked at TCR beta V segments, and most were productive about 90% or about 30% of the time. Versus the roughly 640-donor mean, an Asian-associated ancestry cluster reportedly showed fewer N-insertions in a later analysis. Later analysis suggested links between common viral pathogens and several top significant clusters.

60 Vbeta and 13 Jbeta primers were used in PCR. The assay was immunoSEQ multiplex PCR, and TCRdb's table has in-frame clones only and misses some. The sample holds about 160,000 clones, 82% seen once. This clone was seen a few times. Its antigen is not known. Sample: PBMCs. This TCR was recovered from a middle-aged man in good health and CMV-seropositive.

The CDR3 sequence is CATSATFTDTQYF. Written as DNA, the CDR3 is TGTGCCACTAGCGCGACTTTCACAGATACGCAGTATTTT. The gene calls are TRBV6-4 and TRBJ2-3; possible D gene TRBD2, 6 bases. The CDR3 covers 13 residues. Trimming cost V 10 bases and J 2 bases, with 13 bases left between them. Germline values: CDR1 MRHNA, CDR2 SNTAGT.